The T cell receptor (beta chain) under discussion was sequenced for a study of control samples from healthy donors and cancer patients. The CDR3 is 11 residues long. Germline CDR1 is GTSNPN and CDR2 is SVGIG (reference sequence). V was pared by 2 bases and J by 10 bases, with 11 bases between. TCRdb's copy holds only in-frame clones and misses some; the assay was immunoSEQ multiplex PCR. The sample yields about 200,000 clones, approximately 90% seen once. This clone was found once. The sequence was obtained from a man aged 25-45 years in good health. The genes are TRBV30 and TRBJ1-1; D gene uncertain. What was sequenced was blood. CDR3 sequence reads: CAWSLDSVAFF. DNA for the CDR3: TGTGCCTGGAGTCTGGACTCTGTAGCTTTCTTT. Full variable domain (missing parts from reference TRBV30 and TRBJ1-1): SQTIHQWPATLVQPVGSPLSLECTVEGTSNPNLYWYRQAAGRGLQLLFYSVGIGQISSEVPQNLSASRPQDRQFILSSKKLLLSDSGFYLCAWSLDSVAFFGQGTRLTVV.